This TCR beta chain derives from a study of CD8 T cells in Susac syndrome. Random hexamers primed reverse transcription of about 0.5 to 1 ug RNA. Via MiXCR, TCRdb re-called the immunoSEQ multiplex PCR reads, giving one row per CDR3 protein. The sample contains about 80,000 distinct CDR3 sequences, approximately 95% of which appear only once. This CDR3 comprises 13 residues. The V gene lost 1 base and the J gene lost 6 bases, with 9 bases spanning the gap. Germline CDR1 is SGHDN and CDR2 is FVKESK. The J gene is TRBJ1-2, the V gene TRBV14; D remains ambiguous. The source material was CD8+ T cells from PBMCs. The TCR sequence derives from a human donor with Susac syndrome. CDR3 sequence (DNA): TGTGCCAGCAGCCAAGGAGGGTTGGATGGCTACACCTTC. It translates to CASSQGGLDGYTF.